This entry describes one T cell receptor (beta chain). This sample was included in a study of blood T cell repertoires in COVID-19. Germline CDR1 reads LNHDA; CDR2 reads SQIVND (reference sequence). V shed 5 bases and J shed 10 bases, with 12 bases lying between them. CDR3 length equals 12 residues. Per the original data handling: The assay estimated nucleated cells by amplifying reference gene primers. Sequenced by immunoSEQ multiplex PCR; TCRdb stores in-frame clones only, minus some. Clone size and V and J calls were adopted from that table, with D and trimming inferred from the DNA. Counted here are 200,000 to 250,000 clones, about 91% occurring once; the ten biggest clones make up around 1.2%.

The material sequenced was peripheral blood. The sequence was collected from a young man with acute or convalescent COVID-19. The rearrangement uses TRBV19 and TRBJ2-1; D call uncertain. CDR3 in amino acids: CASSLSGREQFF. The CDR3 DNA reads TGTGCCAGTAGTTTGTCAGGTCGAGAGCAGTTCTTC. The full variable domain, with the rest looked up from reference TRBV19 and TRBJ2-1, is DGGITQSPKYLFRKEGQNVTLSCEQNLNHDAMYWYRQDPGQGLRLIYYSQIVNDFQKGDIAEGYSVSREKKESFPLTVTSAQKNPTAFYLCASSLSGREQFFGPGTRLTVL.